This T cell receptor (beta chain) came from a study of a mutant IDH1 vaccine in newly diagnosed glioma. About the research overall: The sex distribution of treated patients was about 62% male and around 40% female, with a mean age of roughly 40 years. Before enrollment, the patients had been treated with radiotherapy alone, temozolomide alone, or both together. Most of them had received both.

V shed 3 bases and J shed 8 bases, with 20 bases lying between them. Germline CDR1 SGDLS, CDR2 YYNGEE. CDR3 length equals 15 residues. In this sample, this clone turned up once. Antigen specificity is unknown. Using immunoSEQ multiplex PCR, the repertoire was profiled, and TCRdb retains in-frame clones only, with some absent. The table has about 54,000 clones, 84% seen once; the top ten hold 4.1%. Time point: week 35, safety follow-up. The content of each vaccine dose was 300 ug of mutant IDH1 20-mer peptide, and topical imiquimod accompanied it. Each tumor in the donors was a new WHO grade 3 or 4 astrocytoma, IDH1-mutant and ATRX-lost. Study-wide results and caveats: Pseudoprogression seemed unlinked to shifts in top peripheral T cell clonotypes.

Sequences were derived from PBMCs, sampled from a glioma patient whose treatment included an IDH1 peptide vaccine. The chain is built from TRBV9 and TRBJ1-1; D is uncertain. The source of this sequence is a woman aged 18-29 years with glioma. CDR3: CASSAFRSGPPEAFF. CDR3 in DNA: TGTGCCAGCAGCGCTTTTAGGTCCGGGCCGCCCGAAGCTTTCTTT.